This TCR beta chain was profiled in a study of blood T cell repertoires in COVID-19 (TCRdb year 2020). For the study in its entirety: Collaborator samples came from the United States, Italy and Spain and covered acute and convalescent phases of COVID-19. The prospective study material was composed of cDNA or gDNA derived from T cells, B-cell-depleted T cells, or PBMCs. Subjects who had been exposed to COVID-19, were actively infected with it, or had recovered from it provided the deeply sampled blood TCRbeta repertoires that made up the dataset. Samples were obtained from the ongoing ImmuneRACE study (first 160 participants) and from 1,254 subjects provided by 6 global collaborators. The sample metadata nearly always contained a de-identified subject ID, COVID-19 status, age in years and sex. The repertoires were made available in a free public database intended to serve as a resource for research on the immune response to SARS-CoV-2. Where HLA class I and class II types were available, the types were taken from metadata supplied by the sample provider, not from assay-based typing.

Results and caveats for the whole study, not just this receptor: The quantity of clinical and demographic metadata differed by source and by participant and was supplied without curation.

Collaborating institutions collected whole blood in K2EDTA tubes following their own protocols. Collaborator samples were shipped for TCRbeta analysis as frozen whole blood, isolated PBMCs, or DNA extracted from either sample type. Turning to this clone: The antigen this receptor binds is unknown. No much larger clone is present one base from it, and per-base qualities are unavailable.

Deletion took 4 bases off V and 3 bases off J, with a span of 18 bases between the germline ends. The CDR3 measures 16 amino acids from cysteine to phenylalanine. Only the CDR3 DNA stays, 48 bases, in frame from base 1. Sequences LGHNA (CDR1) and YNFKEQ (CDR2) are obtained from the germline V gene. TCRbeta CDR3 regions were amplified from genomic DNA by means of the immunoSEQ Assay, a bias-controlled multiplex PCR. The authors' analysis ran thus. The number of nucleated cells in each sample was estimated by amplification of reference gene primers within the assay. To quantify the absolute abundance of each unique TCRbeta CDR3 rearrangement, sequence reads were collapsed and filtered. For each sample, productive Simpson clonality was calculated as the square root of Simpson's diversity index over productive rearrangements. Drawn from immuneACCESS, this table holds only the in-frame rearrangements with V and J called that TCRdb kept. Clones are partly lost; checked studies trace under half to an unresolved V gene and leave the rest unexplained. For V, J and clone size, that table is used; D and trimming come from the DNA. A total of tens of thousands of clones appear in this sample, about 70% of them only once. Roughly two thirds of the sample is in the top ten clones.

The sequenced sample consisted of peripheral blood. Rearrangement joined TRBV4-2 to TRBJ2-5; a tentative D match to TRBD1 spans 5 bases. The clonotype originates from an elderly man with acute or convalescent COVID-19. The DNA sequence is given as TGTGCCAGCAGCCTATCAGTACAGGACGGAGAAGAGACCCAGTACTTC. It translates to CASSLSVQDGEETQYF.